A single sample is the source of the 2 T cell receptor beta chains below, sequenced in a study of blood T cell repertoires in COVID-19. The table came from immunoSEQ multiplex PCR; TCRdb's copy has only in-frame clones and leaves some out. The sample records under 300,000 clones, around 82% being singletons. The sequenced sample was PBMCs or T cells enriched from blood (not recorded which). The source of these receptors is a man over 45 who had recovered from COVID-19.

The chain joins TRBV19 to TRBJ1-1; a possible D gene is TRBD1 (5 bases). The CDR3 length is 13 residues. Trimming took off 7 bases at V and 3 bases at J, with 12 bases between the two ends. CDR1 LNHDA and CDR2 SQIVND come from the germline V gene (reference sequence). The CDR3 loop is CASKAPGDTEAFF. The CDR3 DNA reads as TGTGCCAGTAAGGCCCCGGGGGACACTGAAGCTTTCTTT.

This chain connects TRBV12-5 to TRBJ2-1; TRBD2 matches 15 bases. The length of the CDR3 is 21 residues. CDR1 and CDR2 from the germline V gene are LGHNT and FRNRAP. V lost 2 bases to trimming and J lost 0 bases; unmatched junction nucleotides: 11. The CDR3 protein is CASGLKRLGLAGGSSYNEQFF. In DNA, the CDR3 is TGTGCTAGTGGTTTGAAGAGGTTGGGACTAGCGGGGGGCAGCTCCTACAATGAGCAGTTCTTC. The full variable domain, its missing parts supplied by reference TRBV12-5 and TRBJ2-1, is DARVTQTPRHKVTEMGQEVTMRCQPILGHNTVFWYRQTMMQGLELLAYFRNRAPLDDSGMPKDRFSAEMPDATLATLKIQPSEPRDSAVYFCASGLKRLGLAGGSSYNEQFFGPGTRLTVL.